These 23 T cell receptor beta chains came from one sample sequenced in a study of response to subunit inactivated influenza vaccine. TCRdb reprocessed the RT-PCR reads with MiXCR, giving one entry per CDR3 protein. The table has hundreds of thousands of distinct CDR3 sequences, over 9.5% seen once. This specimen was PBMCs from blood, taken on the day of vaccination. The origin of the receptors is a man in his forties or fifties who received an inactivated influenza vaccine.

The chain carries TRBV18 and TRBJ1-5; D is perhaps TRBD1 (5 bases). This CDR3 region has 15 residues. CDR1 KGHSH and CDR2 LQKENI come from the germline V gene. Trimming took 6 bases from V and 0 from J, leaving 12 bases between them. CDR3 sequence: CASSPGVGSNQPQHF. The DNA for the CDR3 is TGTGCCAGCTCGCCGGGGGTCGGTAGCAATCAGCCCCAGCATTTT.

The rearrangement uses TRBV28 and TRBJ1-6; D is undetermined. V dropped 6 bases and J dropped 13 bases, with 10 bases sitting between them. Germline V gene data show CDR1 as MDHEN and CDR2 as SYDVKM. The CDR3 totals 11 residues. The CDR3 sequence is CASSRSTPLHF. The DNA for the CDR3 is TGTGCCAGCAGCCGGAGTACCCCCCTCCACTTT.

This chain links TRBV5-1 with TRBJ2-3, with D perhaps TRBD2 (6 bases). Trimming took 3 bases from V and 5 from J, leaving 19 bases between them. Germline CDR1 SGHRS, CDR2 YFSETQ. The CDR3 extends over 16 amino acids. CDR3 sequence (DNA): TGCGCCAGCAGCTCAGGGACTCTTCTGGGGAAAGATACGCAGTATTTT. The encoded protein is CASSSGTLLGKDTQYF.

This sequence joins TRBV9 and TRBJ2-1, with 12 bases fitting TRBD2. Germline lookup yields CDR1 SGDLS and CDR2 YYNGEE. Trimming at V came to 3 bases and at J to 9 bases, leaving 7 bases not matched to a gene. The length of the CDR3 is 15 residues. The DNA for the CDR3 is TGTGCCAGCAGCGGCCGGACTAGCGGGACCGGTGAGCAGTTCTTC. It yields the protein CASSGRTSGTGEQFF.

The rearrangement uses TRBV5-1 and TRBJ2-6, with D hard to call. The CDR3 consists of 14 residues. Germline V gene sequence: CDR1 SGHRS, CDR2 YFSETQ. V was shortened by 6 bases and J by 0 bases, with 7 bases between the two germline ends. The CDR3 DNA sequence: TGCGCCAGCATGGACCGCTCTGGGGCCAACGTCCTGACTTTC. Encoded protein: CASMDRSGANVLTF.

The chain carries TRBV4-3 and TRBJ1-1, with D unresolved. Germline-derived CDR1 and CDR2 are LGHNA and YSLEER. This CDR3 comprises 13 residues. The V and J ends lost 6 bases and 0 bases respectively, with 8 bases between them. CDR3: CASRRQLNTEAFF. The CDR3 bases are TGCGCCAGCAGAAGACAACTGAACACTGAAGCTTTCTTT.

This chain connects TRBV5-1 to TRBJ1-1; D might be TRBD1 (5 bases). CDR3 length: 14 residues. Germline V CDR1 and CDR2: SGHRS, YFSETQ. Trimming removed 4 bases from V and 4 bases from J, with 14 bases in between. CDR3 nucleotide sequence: TGCGCCAGCAGCGCCGGGGGGGGACGCACTGAAGCTTTCTTT. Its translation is CASSAGGGRTEAFF.

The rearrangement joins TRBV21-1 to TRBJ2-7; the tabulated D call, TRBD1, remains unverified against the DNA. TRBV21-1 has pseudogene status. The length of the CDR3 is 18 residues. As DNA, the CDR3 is TGTGCCAGCAGCAAAGGCGACGGAGCACAGGCCACATCCTACGAGCAGTACTTC. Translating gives CASSKGDGAQATSYEQYF.

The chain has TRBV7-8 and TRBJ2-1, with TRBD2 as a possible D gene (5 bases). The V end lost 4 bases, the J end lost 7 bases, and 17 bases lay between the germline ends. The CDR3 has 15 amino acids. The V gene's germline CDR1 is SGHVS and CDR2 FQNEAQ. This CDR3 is CASSSTPGTKNEQFF. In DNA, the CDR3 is TGTGCCAGCAGCTCAACCCCGGGAACAAAAAATGAGCAGTTCTTC.

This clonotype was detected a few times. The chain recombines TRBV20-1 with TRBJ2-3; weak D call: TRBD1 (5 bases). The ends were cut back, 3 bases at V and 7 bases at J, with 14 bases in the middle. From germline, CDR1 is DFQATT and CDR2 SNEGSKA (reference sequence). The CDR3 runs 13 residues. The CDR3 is CSARTQGMHTQYF. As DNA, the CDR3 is TGCAGTGCTAGGACCCAGGGTATGCATACGCAGTATTTT.

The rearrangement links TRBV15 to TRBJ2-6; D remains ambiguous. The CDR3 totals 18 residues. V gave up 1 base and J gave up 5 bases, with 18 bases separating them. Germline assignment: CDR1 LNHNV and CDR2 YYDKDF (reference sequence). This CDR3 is CATSRGEGALGRANVLTF. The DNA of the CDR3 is TGTGCCACCAGCAGAGGGGAAGGAGCTCTTGGACGGGCCAACGTCCTGACTTTC.

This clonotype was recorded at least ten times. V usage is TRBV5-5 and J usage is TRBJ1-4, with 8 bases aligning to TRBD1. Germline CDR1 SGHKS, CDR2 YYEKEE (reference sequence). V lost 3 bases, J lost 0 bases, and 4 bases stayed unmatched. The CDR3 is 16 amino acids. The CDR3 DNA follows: TGTGCCAGCAGCTCGCAGGGGGCACCAACTAATGAAAAACTGTTTTTT. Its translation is CASSSQGAPTNEKLFF.

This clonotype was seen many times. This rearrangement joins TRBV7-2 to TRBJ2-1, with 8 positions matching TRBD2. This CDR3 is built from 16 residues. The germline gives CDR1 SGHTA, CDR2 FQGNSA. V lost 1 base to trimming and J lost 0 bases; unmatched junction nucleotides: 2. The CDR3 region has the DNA TGTGCCAGCAGCTTAGGAGGGACTAGCTCCTACAATGAGCAGTTCTTC. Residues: CASSLGGTSSYNEQFF.

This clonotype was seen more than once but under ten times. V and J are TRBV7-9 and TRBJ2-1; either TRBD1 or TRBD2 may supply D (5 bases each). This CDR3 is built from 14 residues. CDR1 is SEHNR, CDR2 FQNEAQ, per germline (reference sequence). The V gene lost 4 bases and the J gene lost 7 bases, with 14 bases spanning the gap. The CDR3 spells CASSSGPIGNEQFF. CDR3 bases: TGTGCCAGCAGCTCGGGACCCATAGGGAATGAGCAGTTCTTC.

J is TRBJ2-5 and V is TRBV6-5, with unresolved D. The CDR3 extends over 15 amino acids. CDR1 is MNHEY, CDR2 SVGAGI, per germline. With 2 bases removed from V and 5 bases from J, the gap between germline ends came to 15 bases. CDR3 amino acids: CASSYRRSLRETQYF. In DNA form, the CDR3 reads TGTGCCAGCAGTTACCGCAGGAGCCTTAGGGAGACCCAGTACTTC.

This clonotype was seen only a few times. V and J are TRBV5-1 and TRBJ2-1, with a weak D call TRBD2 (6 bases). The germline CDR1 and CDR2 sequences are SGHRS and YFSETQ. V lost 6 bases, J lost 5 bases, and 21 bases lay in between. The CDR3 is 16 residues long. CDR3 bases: TGCGCCAGCAAAACGGGAGCGGGTTCAACAAACAATGAGCAGTTCTTC. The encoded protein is CASKTGAGSTNNEQFF.

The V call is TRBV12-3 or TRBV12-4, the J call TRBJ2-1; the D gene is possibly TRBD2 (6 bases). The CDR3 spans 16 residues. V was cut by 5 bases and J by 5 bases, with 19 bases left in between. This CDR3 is CASSPRLGGGDNEQFF. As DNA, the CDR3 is TGTGCCAGCAGTCCACGACTAGGCGGAGGGGACAATGAGCAGTTCTTC.

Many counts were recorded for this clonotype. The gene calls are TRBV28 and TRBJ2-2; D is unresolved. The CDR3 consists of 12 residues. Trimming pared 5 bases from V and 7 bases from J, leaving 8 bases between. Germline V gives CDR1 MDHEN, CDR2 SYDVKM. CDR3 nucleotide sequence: TGTGCCAGCAGTCCCTTAGTCGGGGAGCTGTTTTTT. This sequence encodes CASSPLVGELFF. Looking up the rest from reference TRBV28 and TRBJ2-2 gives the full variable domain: DVKVTQSSRYLVKRTGEKVFLECVQDMDHENMFWYRQDPGLGLRLIYFSYDVKMKEKGDIPEGYSVSREKKERFSLILESASTNQTSMYLCASSPLVGELFFGEGSRLTVL.

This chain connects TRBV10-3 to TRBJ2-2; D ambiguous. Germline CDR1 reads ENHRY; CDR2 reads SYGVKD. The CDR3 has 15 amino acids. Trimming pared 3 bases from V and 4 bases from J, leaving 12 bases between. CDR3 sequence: CAISEEYRSTGELFF. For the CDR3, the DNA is TGTGCCATCAGTGAAGAGTACAGAAGCACCGGGGAGCTGTTTTTT.

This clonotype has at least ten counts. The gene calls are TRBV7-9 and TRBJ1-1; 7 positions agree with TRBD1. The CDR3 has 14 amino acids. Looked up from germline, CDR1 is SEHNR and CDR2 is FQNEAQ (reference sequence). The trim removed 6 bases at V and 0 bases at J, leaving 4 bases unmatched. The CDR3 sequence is CASSSGQLNTEAFF. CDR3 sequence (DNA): TGTGCCAGCAGTTCGGGACAGTTGAACACTGAAGCTTTCTTT.

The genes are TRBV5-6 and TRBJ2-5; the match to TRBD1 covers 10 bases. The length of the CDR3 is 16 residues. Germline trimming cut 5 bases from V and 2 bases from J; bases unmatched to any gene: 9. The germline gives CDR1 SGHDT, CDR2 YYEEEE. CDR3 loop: CASRIRDRGQQETQYF. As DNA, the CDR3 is TGTGCCAGCAGAATACGGGACAGGGGACAACAAGAGACCCAGTACTTC.

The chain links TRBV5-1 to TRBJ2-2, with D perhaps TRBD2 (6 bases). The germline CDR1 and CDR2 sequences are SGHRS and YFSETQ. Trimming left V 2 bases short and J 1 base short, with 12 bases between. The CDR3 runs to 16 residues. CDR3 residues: CASSFIGRMNTGELFF. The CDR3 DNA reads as TGCGCCAGCAGCTTTATCGGGAGAATGAACACCGGGGAGCTGTTTTTT.

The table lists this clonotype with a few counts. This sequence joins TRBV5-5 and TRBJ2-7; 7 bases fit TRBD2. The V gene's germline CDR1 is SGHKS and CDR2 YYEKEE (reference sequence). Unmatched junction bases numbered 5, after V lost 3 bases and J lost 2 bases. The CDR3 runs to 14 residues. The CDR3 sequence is CASSWWGGPYEQYF. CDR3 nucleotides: TGTGCCAGCAGCTGGTGGGGGGGACCCTACGAGCAGTACTTC.